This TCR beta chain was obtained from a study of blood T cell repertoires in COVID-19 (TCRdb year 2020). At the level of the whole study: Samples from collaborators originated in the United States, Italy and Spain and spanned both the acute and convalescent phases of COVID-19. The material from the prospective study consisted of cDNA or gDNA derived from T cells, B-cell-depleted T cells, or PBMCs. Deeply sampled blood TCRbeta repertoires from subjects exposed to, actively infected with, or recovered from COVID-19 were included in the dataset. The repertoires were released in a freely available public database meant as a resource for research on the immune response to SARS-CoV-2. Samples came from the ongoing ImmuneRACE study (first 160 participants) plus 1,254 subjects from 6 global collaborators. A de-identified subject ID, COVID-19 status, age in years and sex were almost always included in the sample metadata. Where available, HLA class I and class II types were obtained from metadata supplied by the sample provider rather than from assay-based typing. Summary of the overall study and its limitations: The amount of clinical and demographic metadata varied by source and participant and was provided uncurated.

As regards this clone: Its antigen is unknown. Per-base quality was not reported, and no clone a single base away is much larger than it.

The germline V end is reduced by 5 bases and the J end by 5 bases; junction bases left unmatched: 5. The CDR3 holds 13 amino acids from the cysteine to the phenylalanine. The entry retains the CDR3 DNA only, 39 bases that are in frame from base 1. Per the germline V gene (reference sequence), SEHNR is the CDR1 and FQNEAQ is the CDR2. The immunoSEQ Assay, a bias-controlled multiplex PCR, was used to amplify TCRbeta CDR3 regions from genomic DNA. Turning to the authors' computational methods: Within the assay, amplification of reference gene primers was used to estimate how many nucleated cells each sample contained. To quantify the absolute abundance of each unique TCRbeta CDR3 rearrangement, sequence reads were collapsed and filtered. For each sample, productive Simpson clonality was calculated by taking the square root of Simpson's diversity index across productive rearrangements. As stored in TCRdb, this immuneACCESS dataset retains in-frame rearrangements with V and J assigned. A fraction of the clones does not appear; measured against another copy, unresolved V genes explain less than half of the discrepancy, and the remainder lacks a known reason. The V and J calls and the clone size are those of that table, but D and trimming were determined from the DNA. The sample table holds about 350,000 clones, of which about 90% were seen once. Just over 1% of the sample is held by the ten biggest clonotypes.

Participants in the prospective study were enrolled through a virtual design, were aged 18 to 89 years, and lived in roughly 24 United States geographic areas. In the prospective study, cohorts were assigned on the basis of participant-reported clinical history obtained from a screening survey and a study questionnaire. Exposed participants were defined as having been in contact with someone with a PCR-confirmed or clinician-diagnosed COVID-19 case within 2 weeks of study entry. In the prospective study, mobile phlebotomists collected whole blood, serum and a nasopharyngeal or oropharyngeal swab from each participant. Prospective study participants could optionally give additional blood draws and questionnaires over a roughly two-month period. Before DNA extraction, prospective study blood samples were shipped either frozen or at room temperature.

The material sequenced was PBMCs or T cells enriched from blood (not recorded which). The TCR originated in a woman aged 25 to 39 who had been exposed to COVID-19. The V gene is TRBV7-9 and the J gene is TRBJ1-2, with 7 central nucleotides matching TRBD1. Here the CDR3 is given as CASSRTGLYGYTF. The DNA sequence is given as TGTGCCAGCAGCCGGACAGGTCTATATGGCTACACCTTC.